One and the same sample provided the 26 T cell receptor beta chains below, sequenced in a study of response to subunit inactivated influenza vaccine. Via MiXCR, TCRdb re-called the RT-PCR reads, giving one row per CDR3 protein. The sample carries more than 550,000 distinct CDR3 sequences, about 10% recorded once. The input for sequencing was PBMCs from blood, taken on the day of vaccination. The receptors stem from a man between 50 and 59 years old who received an inactivated influenza vaccine.

The chain links TRBV5-1 to TRBJ2-5, with TRBD1 matching 9 bases. V was clipped by 6 bases and J by 1 base; unmatched bases: 10. The length of the CDR3 is 16 residues. Germline V gene sequence: CDR1 SGHRS, CDR2 YFSETQ. For the CDR3, the DNA is TGCGCCAGCACATTACAGGGGGCCAATGGCCAAGAGACCCAGTACTTC. Its translation: CASTLQGANGQETQYF.

Comment on this clonotype: It may be a read error: a sequence one base away is much more abundant. The chain has TRBV27 and TRBJ2-1; 13 nucleotides align to TRBD2. Germline CDR1 MNHEY, CDR2 SMNVEV (reference sequence). This CDR3 has 15 residues. DNA for the CDR3: TGTGCCAGCCGTTTATCGGGACTAGCGGGATTTGAGCAGTTCTTC. It encodes CASRLSGLAGFEQFF.

This clonotype showed up just a few times. The chain uses TRBV2 and TRBJ2-2; D is unclear. The CDR3 spans 14 residues. Germline V lookup: CDR1 SNHLY, CDR2 FYNNEI. The V gene lost 7 bases and the J gene lost 1 base, with 10 bases spanning the gap. The CDR3 DNA follows: TGTGCCAGCACCCAGGAGAAGAACACCGGGGAGCTGTTTTTT. Protein: CASTQEKNTGELFF. Based on the CDR3 plus reference TRBV2 and TRBJ2-2, the full variable domain is EPEVTQTPSHQVTQMGQEVILRCVPISNHLYFYWYRQILGQKVEFLVSFYNNEISEKSEIFDDQFSVERPDGSNFTLKIRSTKLEDSAMYFCASTQEKNTGELFFGEGSRLTVL.

This clonotype was found many times. This chain uses TRBV29-1 with TRBJ2-3; TRBD2 matches 9 bases. The CDR3 length is 15 residues. From germline, CDR1 is SQVTM and CDR2 ANQGSEA. V lost 4 bases, J lost 1 base, and 6 bases stayed unmatched. CDR3 coding DNA: TGCAGCGTTGTCTTTGGCGGGAGGGGCACAGATACGCAGTATTTT. Protein sequence: CSVVFGGRGTDTQYF.

The chain has TRBV28 and TRBJ2-1, with TRBD1 identical over 9 bases. The CDR3 extends over 15 amino acids. With V trimmed by 7 bases and J by 5 bases, 9 bases remained unmatched. Looked up from germline, CDR1 is MDHEN and CDR2 is SYDVKM. CDR3 region: CASTPGTGPNNEQFF. The CDR3 nucleotides read TGTGCCAGCACCCCCGGGACAGGGCCTAACAATGAGCAGTTCTTC.

This clonotype was seen a few times. The genes are TRBV27 and TRBJ2-1; TRBD2 agrees at 10 bases. The V gene's germline CDR1 is MNHEY and CDR2 SMNVEV (reference sequence). V lost 3 bases, J lost 8 bases, and 7 bases stayed unmatched. The CDR3 contains 15 residues. CDR3 nucleotides: TGTGCCAGCAGTTTTTCCCCTAGCGGGAGTGATGAGCAGTTCTTC. Protein: CASSFSPSGSDEQFF.

The chain carries TRBV7-2 and TRBJ2-6; no firm D call. The CDR3 runs to 16 residues. Trimming took 1 base from V and 0 from J, leaving 7 bases between them. Looked up from germline, CDR1 is SGHTA and CDR2 is FQGNSA. The CDR3 nucleotides are TGTGCCAGCAGCTTAGTCCGGGCCTCTGGGGCCAACGTCCTGACTTTC. Protein sequence: CASSLVRASGANVLTF.

This clonotype occurred many times. The V gene is TRBV27, the J gene TRBJ2-5; 7 bases map to TRBD1. With V trimmed by 6 bases and J by 6 bases, 19 bases remained unmatched. The germline V gene has CDR1 MNHEY and CDR2 SMNVEV (reference sequence). This CDR3 comprises 17 residues. CDR3 coding DNA: TGTGCCAGCAGCCGAGAAGGGGGCCCAACTTCCGTACAGACCCAGTACTTC. It is translated as CASSREGGPTSVQTQYF.

This clonotype was seen more than once but under ten times. The rearrangement links TRBV7-2 to TRBJ2-3, with D hard to call. This CDR3 spans 15 amino acids. The ends were cut back, 2 bases at V and 1 base at J, with 10 bases in the middle. CDR1 SGHTA and CDR2 FQGNSA come from the germline V gene. In DNA, the CDR3 is TGTGCCAGCAGCTTAAAAGTAGTTGGCACAGATACGCAGTATTTT. Amino acids: CASSLKVVGTDTQYF. The full variable domain, rest sourced from reference TRBV7-2 and TRBJ2-3, is GAGVSQSPSNKVTEKGKDVELRCDPISGHTALYWYRQSLGQGLEFLIYFQGNSAPDKSGLPSDRFSAERTGGSVSTLTIQRTQQEDSAVYLCASSLKVVGTDTQYFGPGTRLTVL.

This clonotype was counted ten times or more. The chain joins TRBV7-9 to TRBJ2-5; D not certain. CDR3 size: 14 residues. Trimming took 4 bases from V and 5 from J, leaving 14 bases between them. CDR1 and CDR2 (germline): SEHNR, FQNEAQ (reference sequence). The CDR3, as DNA: TGTGCCAGCAGCTCCAACGGTCAAGCGGAGACCCAGTACTTC. This sequence encodes CASSSNGQAETQYF.

The chain recombines TRBV6-1 with TRBJ2-2, with D possibly TRBD1 on 6 matching bases. V lost 7 bases to trimming and J lost 1 base, with 7 bases between them. Germline CDR1 and CDR2: MNHNS and SASEGT. The CDR3 loop spans 13 amino acids. CDR3 DNA sequence: TGTGCCAGCAACAGGGAGAACACCGGGGAGCTGTTTTTT. Protein sequence: CASNRENTGELFF.

V and J are TRBV5-1 and TRBJ1-2; TRBD1 aligns across 8 bases. The V gene end was trimmed by 6 bases and the J gene end by 1 base; junction bases not matched to a gene: 5. Per germline, CDR1 SGHRS and CDR2 YFSETQ. The CDR3 consists of 14 residues. The CDR3 DNA reads TGCGCCAGCACACCACAGGGGGGTAACTATGGCTACACCTTC. Amino acids: CASTPQGGNYGYTF.

The J gene is TRBJ2-1, the V gene TRBV6-4; 9 nucleotides match TRBD1. The CDR3 extends over 19 amino acids. In germline, CDR1 is MRHNA, CDR2 SNTAGT. V shed 6 bases, J shed 5 bases, and the junction held 20 bases outside the gene matches. The CDR3 DNA reads as TGTGCCAGCAGACAGGGACAGGGACTCGGTGGGATTAAAAACAATGAGCAGTTCTTC. Translating gives CASRQGQGLGGIKNNEQFF.

This clonotype was picked up many times. The J gene is TRBJ2-5, the V gene TRBV29-1; 11 positions match TRBD1. This CDR3 comprises 13 residues. V lost 6 bases and J lost 5; bases outside the gene matches: 5. Germline V gives CDR1 SQVTM, CDR2 ANQGSEA. CDR3 in amino acids: CSVDRGHGETQYF. The CDR3, as DNA: TGCAGCGTGGACAGGGGGCATGGGGAGACCCAGTACTTC.

V and J are TRBV4-3 and TRBJ2-7; a possible D gene is TRBD1 (5 bases). This CDR3 comprises 14 residues. CDR1 and CDR2 (germline): LGHNA, YSLEER. Trimming pared 0 bases from V and 6 bases from J, leaving 12 bases between. DNA of the CDR3: TGCGCCAGCAGCCAAGATTCTAAGACAGCCGAGCAGTACTTC. It codes for CASSQDSKTAEQYF.

V gene TRBV30 combines with J gene TRBJ1-5, with D possibly being TRBD1 (6 bases). Germline V CDR1 and CDR2: GTSNPN, SVGIG (reference sequence). Trimming took 0 bases from V and 7 from J, leaving 10 bases between them. The CDR3 loop spans 13 amino acids. The CDR3 is CAWSVQGGQPQHF. The CDR3, as DNA: TGTGCCTGGAGTGTACAGGGTGGGCAGCCCCAGCATTTT. The full variable domain, its missing parts supplied by reference TRBV30 and TRBJ1-5, is SQTIHQWPATLVQPVGSPLSLECTVEGTSNPNLYWYRQAAGRGLQLLFYSVGIGQISSEVPQNLSASRPQDRQFILSSKKLLLSDSGFYLCAWSVQGGQPQHFGDGTRLSIL.

The table lists this clonotype with many counts. This rearrangement joins TRBV5-1 to TRBJ2-4; no reliable D call. The CDR3 covers 15 residues. V shed 4 bases and J shed 12 bases, with 23 bases lying between them. The germline V gene encodes CDR1 SGHRS and CDR2 YFSETQ. CDR3 sequence (DNA): TGCGCCAGCAGCCAAGGTCTTGTAACGGAAGAAGCTCAGTACTTC. This gives the protein CASSQGLVTEEAQYF. Full variable domain (missing parts from reference TRBV5-1 and TRBJ2-4): KAGVTQTPRYLIKTRGQQVTLSCSPISGHRSVSWYQQTPGQGLQFLFEYFSETQRNKGNFPGRFSGRQFSNSRSEMNVSTLELGDSALYLCASSQGLVTEEAQYFGAGTRLSVL.

This clonotype was seen a handful of times. The chain carries TRBV20-1 and TRBJ2-1, with 8 positions matching TRBD2. Trimming removed 5 bases from V and 3 bases from J; junction bases left unmatched: 9. Germline CDR1 DFQATT, CDR2 SNEGSKA (reference sequence). The CDR3 runs to 15 residues. CDR3 in DNA: TGCAGTGCTGATGAGCGGGAGATTTTCTACAATGAGCAGTTCTTC. Translating gives CSADEREIFYNEQFF.

This clonotype has a count of ten or more. This chain connects TRBV5-1 to TRBJ2-7; 9 bases are a match to TRBD2. The CDR3 has 15 residues. V was pared by 4 bases and J by 7 bases, with 12 bases of the junction left unmatched. Germline CDR1 and CDR2: SGHRS and YFSETQ. The DNA for the CDR3 is TGCGCCAGCAGCACCGGGACTAGCATGGTCGGGGAGCAGTACTTC. This gives the protein CASSTGTSMVGEQYF. The variable domain in full, with the rest retrieved from reference TRBV5-1 and TRBJ2-7, is KAGVTQTPRYLIKTRGQQVTLSCSPISGHRSVSWYQQTPGQGLQFLFEYFSETQRNKGNFPGRFSGRQFSNSRSEMNVSTLELGDSALYLCASSTGTSMVGEQYFGPGTRLTVT.

Points on this clonotype: A read error may produce the germline difference seen at one junction end. The gene calls are TRBV5-1 and TRBJ1-1, with 7 bases lining up with TRBD1. CDR3 length: 14 residues. Germline CDR1 SGHRS, CDR2 YFSETQ. The chain's CDR3 is CPSSPRTGGTEAFF. In DNA form, the CDR3 reads TGCCCCAGCAGCCCACGGACAGGCGGGACTGAAGCTTTCTTT.

This clonotype was observed a handful of times. The chain couples TRBV18 to TRBJ2-2; D uncertain. The CDR3 length is 16 residues. Germline CDR1 and CDR2: KGHSH and LQKENI. V dropped 2 bases and J dropped 8 bases, with 18 bases sitting between them. The CDR3 protein is CASSPSLSSGSGELFF. Here the CDR3 DNA reads TGTGCCAGCTCACCATCCCTCTCTTCCGGATCGGGGGAGCTGTTTTTT.

This clonotype was recorded a few times. V usage is TRBV9 and J usage is TRBJ1-2, with D possibly matching TRBD1 (6 bases). This CDR3 has 17 amino acids. Germline values: CDR1 SGDLS, CDR2 YYNGEE. V gave up 4 bases and J gave up 4 bases, with 23 bases separating them. This CDR3 reads CASSPRLGQKAGYGYTF. The CDR3, as DNA: TGTGCCAGCAGCCCCCGGCTTGGACAGAAAGCGGGCTATGGCTACACCTTC.

In its sample, this clonotype was seen a few times. V and J are TRBV28 and TRBJ2-6; 10 bases are a match to TRBD2. This CDR3 contains 18 residues. Germline values: CDR1 MDHEN, CDR2 SYDVKM. Trimming took 2 bases from V and 0 from J; bases not matched to a gene: 4. Written as DNA, the CDR3 is TGTGCCAGCAGTTTACGGACTAGCGGTGACTCTGGGGCCAACGTCCTGACTTTC. Translating gives CASSLRTSGDSGANVLTF.

The V gene is TRBV20-1, the J gene TRBJ2-3, with D tentatively TRBD1 or TRBD2 (5 bases each). There are 13 residues in the CDR3. From germline, CDR1 is DFQATT and CDR2 SNEGSKA (reference sequence). Trimming shortened V by 3 bases and J by 6 bases, and 13 bases separated the two germline ends. The CDR3 loop reads CSARGDARDTQYF. Here the CDR3 DNA reads TGCAGTGCTAGGGGGGACGCCCGGGATACGCAGTATTTT.

The V call is TRBV9, the J call TRBJ1-6, with TRBD1 as a possible D gene (6 bases). The germline V and J ends were trimmed by 4 bases and 10 bases, with 21 bases remaining between them. Germline CDR1 and CDR2: SGDLS and YYNGEE. The CDR3 runs to 16 residues. The CDR3 DNA is TGTGCCAGCAGCCAAGGGGGGGGTTCGATAGGGTCACCCCTCCACTTT. Protein sequence: CASSQGGGSIGSPLHF.

The chain uses TRBV2 and TRBJ2-2; 10 nucleotides line up with TRBD1. The CDR3 runs to 15 residues. Germline CDR1 SNHLY, CDR2 FYNNEI. The V segment lost 3 bases and the J segment 3 bases; nucleotides outside the gene matches: 1. In DNA, the CDR3 is TGTGCCAGCAGTGAGACAGGGGGCGACACCGGGGAGCTGTTTTTT. Translation gives CASSETGGDTGELFF.